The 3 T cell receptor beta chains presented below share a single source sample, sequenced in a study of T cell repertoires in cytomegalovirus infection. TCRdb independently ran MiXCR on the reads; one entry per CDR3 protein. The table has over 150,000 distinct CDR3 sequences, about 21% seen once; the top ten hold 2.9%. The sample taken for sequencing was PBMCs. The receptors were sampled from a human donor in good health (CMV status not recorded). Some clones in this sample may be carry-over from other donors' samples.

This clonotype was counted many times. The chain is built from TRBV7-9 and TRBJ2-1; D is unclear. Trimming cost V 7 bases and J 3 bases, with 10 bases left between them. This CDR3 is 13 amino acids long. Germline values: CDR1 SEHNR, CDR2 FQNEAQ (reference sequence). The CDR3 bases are TGTGCCAGCAACTATGGTGGCTACAATGAGCAGTTCTTC. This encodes CASNYGGYNEQFF.

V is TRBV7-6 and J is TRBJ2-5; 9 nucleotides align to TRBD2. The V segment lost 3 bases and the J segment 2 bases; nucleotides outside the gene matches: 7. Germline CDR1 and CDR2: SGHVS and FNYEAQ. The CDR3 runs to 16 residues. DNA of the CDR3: TGTGCCAGCAGCTTTTACGGACTAGCGCAGCAAGAGACCCAGTACTTC. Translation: CASSFYGLAQQETQYF.

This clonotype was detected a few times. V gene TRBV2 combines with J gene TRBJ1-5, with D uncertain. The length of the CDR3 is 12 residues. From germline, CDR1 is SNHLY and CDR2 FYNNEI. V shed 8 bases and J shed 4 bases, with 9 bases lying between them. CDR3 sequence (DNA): TGTGCCAGCCGTCGGACGAATCAGCCCCAGCATTTT. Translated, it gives CASRRTNQPQHF.